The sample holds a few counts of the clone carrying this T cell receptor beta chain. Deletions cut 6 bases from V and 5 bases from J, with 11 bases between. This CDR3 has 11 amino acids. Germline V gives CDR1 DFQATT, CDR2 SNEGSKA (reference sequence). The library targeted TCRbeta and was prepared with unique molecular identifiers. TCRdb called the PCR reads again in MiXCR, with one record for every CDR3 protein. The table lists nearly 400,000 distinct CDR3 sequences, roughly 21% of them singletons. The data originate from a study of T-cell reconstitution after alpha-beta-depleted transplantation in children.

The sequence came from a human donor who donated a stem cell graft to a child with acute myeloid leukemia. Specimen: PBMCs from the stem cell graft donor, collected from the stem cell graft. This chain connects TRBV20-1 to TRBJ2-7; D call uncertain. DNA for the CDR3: TGCAGTGCCAGCGCCGGACACGAGCAGTACTTC. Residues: CSASAGHEQYF.